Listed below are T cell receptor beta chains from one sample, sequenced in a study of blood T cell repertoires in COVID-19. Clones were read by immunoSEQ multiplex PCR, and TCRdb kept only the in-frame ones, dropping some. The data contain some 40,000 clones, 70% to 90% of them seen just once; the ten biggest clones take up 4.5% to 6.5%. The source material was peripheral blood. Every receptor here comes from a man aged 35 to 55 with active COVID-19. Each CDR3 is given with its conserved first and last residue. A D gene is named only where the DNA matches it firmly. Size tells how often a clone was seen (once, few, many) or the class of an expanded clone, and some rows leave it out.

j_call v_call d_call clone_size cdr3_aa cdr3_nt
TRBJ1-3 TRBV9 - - CASSQGSSGNTIYF TGTGCCAGCAGCCAGGGCAGCTCTGGAAACACCATATATTTT
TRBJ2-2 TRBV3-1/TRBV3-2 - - CASSPGQLNTGELFF TGTGCCAGCAGCCCCGGACAGCTTAACACCGGGGAGCTGTTTTTT
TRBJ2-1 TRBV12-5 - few CASGLGGIYNEQFF TGTGCTAGTGGTTTGGGCGGGATCTACAATGAGCAGTTCTTC
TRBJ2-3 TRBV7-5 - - CARSLVSTEDADTQYF TGTGCCAGAAGCTTAGTCTCGACAGAAGACGCAGATACGCAGTATTTT
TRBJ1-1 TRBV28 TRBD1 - CASSAQGAWTEAFF TGTGCCAGCAGTGCTCAGGGGGCTTGGACTGAAGCTTTCTTT
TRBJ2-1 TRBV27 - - CASSPLTGRDEQFF TGTGCCAGCAGTCCCCTTACAGGGCGGGATGAGCAGTTCTTC
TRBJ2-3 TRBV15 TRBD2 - CATSRETSGRGTDTQYF TGTGCCACCAGCAGAGAAACTAGCGGGAGAGGCACAGATACGCAGTATTTT
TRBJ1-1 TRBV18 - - CASSPRPLGPMNTEAFF TGTGCCAGCTCACCACGGCCCCTTGGCCCAATGAACACTGAAGCTTTCTTT
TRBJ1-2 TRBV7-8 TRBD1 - CASSIQGRYGYTF TGTGCCAGCAGCATACAGGGGCGCTATGGCTACACCTTC
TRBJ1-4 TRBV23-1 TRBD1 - CASSRTLPTGLMKRLFF TGCGCCAGCAGTCGTACCCTTCCGACAGGGTTAATGAAAAGACTGTTTTTT
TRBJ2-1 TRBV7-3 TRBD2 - CASSPSGRASHEQFF TGTGCCAGCAGCCCTAGCGGGAGGGCGAGTCACGAGCAGTTCTTC
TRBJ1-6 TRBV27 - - CASSITGNNSPLHF TGTGCCAGCAGTATCACAGGGAATAATTCACCCCTCCACTTT
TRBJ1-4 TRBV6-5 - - CASSYSTGDEKLFF TGTGCCAGCAGTTACTCGACCGGAGATGAAAAACTGTTTTTT
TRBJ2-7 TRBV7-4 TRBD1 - CASQQGMNEQYF TGTGCCAGCCAACAGGGGATGAACGAGCAGTACTTC
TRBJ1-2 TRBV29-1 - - CSVDRASGNYGYTF TGCAGCGTTGATAGGGCGTCAGGGAACTATGGCTACACCTTC
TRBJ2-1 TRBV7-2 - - CASSLARLQEQFF TGTGCCAGCAGCTTAGCGCGACTACAGGAGCAGTTCTTC
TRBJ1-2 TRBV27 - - CASRPPGHIGGYTF TGTGCCAGCAGGCCTCCGGGACACATCGGTGGCTACACCTTC
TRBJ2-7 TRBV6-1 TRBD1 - CASSEWYRGSSYEQYF TGTGCCAGCAGTGAATGGTACAGGGGGAGCTCCTACGAGCAGTACTTC
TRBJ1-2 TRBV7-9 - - CASSLTRGAASGYTF TGTGCCAGCAGCTTGACCCGAGGTGCAGCGAGTGGCTACACCTTC
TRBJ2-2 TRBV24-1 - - CATSGKQGGELFF TGTGCCACCAGTGGCAAGCAGGGTGGGGAGCTGTTTTTT
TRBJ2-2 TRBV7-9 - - CASISSGSPTGELFF TGTGCCAGCATCTCCTCGGGGTCGCCCACCGGGGAGCTGTTTTTT
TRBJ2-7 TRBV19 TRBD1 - CASSSGTGLEQYF TGTGCCAGTAGTTCCGGGACAGGGTTGGAGCAGTACTTC
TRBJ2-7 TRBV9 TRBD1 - CASSVAGTVPYEQYF TGTGCCAGCAGCGTCGCCGGGACAGTGCCCTACGAGCAGTACTTC
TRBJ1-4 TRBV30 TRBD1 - CAWDQGQPFNEKLFF TGTGCCTGGGATCAGGGACAGCCTTTTAATGAAAAACTGTTTTTT
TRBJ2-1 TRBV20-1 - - CSASEYRGKNEQFF TGCAGTGCTAGTGAGTATCGCGGGAAAAATGAGCAGTTCTTC
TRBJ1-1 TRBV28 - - CASSLKTGNTEAFF TGTGCCAGCAGTTTAAAGACGGGGAACACTGAAGCTTTCTTT
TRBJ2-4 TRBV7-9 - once CASVPEENIQYF TGTGCCAGCGTCCCCGAGGAGAACATTCAGTACTTC
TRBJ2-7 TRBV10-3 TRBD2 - CAIAGGTSYEQYF TGTGCCATCGCGGGGGGGACCTCCTACGAGCAGTACTTC
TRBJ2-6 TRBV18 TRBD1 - CASSPRLSGQASGANVLTF TGTGCCAGCTCACCACGCCTCTCAGGACAGGCATCTGGGGCCAACGTCCTGACTTTC
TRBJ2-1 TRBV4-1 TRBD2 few CASSPRLAGGPVHEQFF TGCGCCAGCAGCCCCCGCCTAGCGGGAGGGCCGGTCCATGAGCAGTTCTTC
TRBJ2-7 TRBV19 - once CASSRDSLYEQYF TGTGCCAGTAGTAGGGACTCTCTATACGAGCAGTACTTC
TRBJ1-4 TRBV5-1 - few CASSQGLTNEKLFF TGCGCCAGCAGCCAGGGATTGACTAATGAAAAACTGTTTTTT
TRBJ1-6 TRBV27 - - CASAADRANSPLHF TGTGCCAGCGCTGCCGACAGAGCCAATTCACCCCTCCACTTT
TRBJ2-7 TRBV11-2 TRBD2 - CASSLEISGTYEQYF TGTGCCAGCAGCTTAGAGATTAGCGGGACCTACGAGCAGTACTTC
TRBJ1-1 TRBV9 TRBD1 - CASSVSGTELTEAFF TGTGCCAGCAGCGTTTCCGGGACAGAGCTCACTGAAGCTTTCTTT
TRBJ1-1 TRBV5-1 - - CASSLNRHFEAFF TGCGCCAGCAGCTTGAACAGGCATTTTGAAGCTTTCTTT
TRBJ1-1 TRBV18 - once CASSPNTLGSTEAFF TGTGCCAGCTCACCGAATACTTTGGGGAGCACTGAAGCTTTCTTT
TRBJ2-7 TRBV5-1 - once CASSLSSSYEQYF TGCGCCAGCAGCTTGTCGAGCTCCTACGAGCAGTACTTC
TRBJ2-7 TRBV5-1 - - CASSLRADTYEQYF TGCGCCAGCAGCTTAAGAGCGGATACCTACGAGCAGTACTTC
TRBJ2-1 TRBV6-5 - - CASSFEGEQFF TGTGCCAGCAGTTTCGAGGGTGAGCAGTTCTTC
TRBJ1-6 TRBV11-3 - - CASSLGGNSPLHF TGTGCCAGCAGCTTAGGAGGAAATTCACCCCTCCACTTT
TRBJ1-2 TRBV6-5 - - CASRTTALEGYTF TGTGCCAGCAGGACGACGGCTCTAGAGGGCTACACCTTC
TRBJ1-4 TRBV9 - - CASSPRGAYNEKLFF TGTGCCAGCAGCCCTAGGGGCGCGTACAATGAAAAACTGTTTTTT
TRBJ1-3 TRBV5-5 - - CASSQGTAGNTIYF TGTGCCAGCAGCCAAGGGACTGCTGGAAACACCATATATTTT
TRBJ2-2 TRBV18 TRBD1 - CASSLISGQGAGTGELFF TGTGCCAGCTCCCTCATATCCGGACAGGGGGCCGGCACCGGGGAGCTGTTTTTT
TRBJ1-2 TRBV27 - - CASSLVGGAYGYTF TGTGCCAGCAGTTTAGTAGGGGGAGCCTATGGCTACACCTTC
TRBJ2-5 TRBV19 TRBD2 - CASSITAGGRETQYF TGTGCCAGTAGTATAACAGCGGGAGGGCGGGAGACCCAGTACTTC
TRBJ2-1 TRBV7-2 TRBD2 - CASRPSSGSYNEQFF TGTGCCAGCAGGCCCTCTAGCGGGAGCTACAATGAGCAGTTCTTC
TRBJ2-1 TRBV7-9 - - CASSGQITPYNEQFF TGTGCCAGCAGCGGCCAGATCACCCCTTACAATGAGCAGTTCTTC
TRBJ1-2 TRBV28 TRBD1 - CASSPRDRAFFVYTF TGTGCCAGCAGTCCCCGGGACAGGGCCTTCTTTGTCTACACCTTC
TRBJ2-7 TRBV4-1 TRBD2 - CASSQDSPASGITRGFYEQYF TGCGCCAGCAGCCAAGATTCTCCCGCTAGCGGTATTACGAGAGGCTTTTACGAGCAGTACTTC
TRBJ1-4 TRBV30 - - CAWSPGGQNEKLFF TGTGCCTGGAGCCCAGGAGGACAGAATGAAAAACTGTTTTTT
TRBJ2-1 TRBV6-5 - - CASSYRLTAYNEQFF TGTGCCAGCAGTTACCGGCTTACAGCCTACAATGAGCAGTTCTTC
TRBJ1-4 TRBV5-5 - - CASSLAWQGNEKLFF TGTGCCAGCAGCTTGGCCTGGCAGGGTAATGAAAAACTGTTTTTT
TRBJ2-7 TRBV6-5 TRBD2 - CASRRLAGAYEQYF TGTGCCAGCAGGAGACTAGCGGGAGCCTACGAGCAGTACTTC
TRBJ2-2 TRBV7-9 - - CASSFVVAGELFF TGTGCCAGCAGCTTCGTCGTTGCGGGGGAGCTGTTTTTT
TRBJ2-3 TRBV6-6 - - CASVDSTDTQYF TGTGCCAGCGTAGATAGCACAGATACGCAGTATTTT